These 9 T cell receptor beta chains were all obtained from the same sample, sequenced in a study of blood T cell repertoires in COVID-19. Assay: immunoSEQ multiplex PCR; the TCRdb copy retains only in-frame clones and omits some. Of around 300,000 clones listed, around 86% were seen once; the top ten hold 0.9% to 1%. The sequenced sample consisted of peripheral blood. Receptors originate from a woman in her thirties or forties who had recovered from COVID-19.

V is TRBV2 and J is TRBJ1-5; D gene uncertain. The length of the CDR3 is 15 residues. V lost 3 bases and J 5 bases, leaving 14 bases between the germline ends. The germline V gene has CDR1 SNHLY and CDR2 FYNNEI. CDR3 sequence: CASSEGRHRDQPQHF. The DNA of the CDR3 is TGTGCCAGCAGTGAGGGCAGGCACCGCGATCAGCCCCAGCATTTT. Filled out from reference TRBV2 and TRBJ1-5, the complete variable domain reads EPEVTQTPSHQVTQMGQEVILRCVPISNHLYFYWYRQILGQKVEFLVSFYNNEISEKSEIFDDQFSVERPDGSNFTLKIRSTKLEDSAMYFCASSEGRHRDQPQHFGDGTRLSIL.

The chain employs TRBV27 and TRBJ2-3; maybe TRBD2 (6 bases). The CDR3 is 13 residues long. Germline V lookup: CDR1 MNHEY, CDR2 SMNVEV (reference sequence). The V and J ends lost 6 bases and 6 bases respectively, with 13 bases between them. The CDR3 DNA is TGTGCCAGCAGCCCGGGGACTCCTGATACGCAGTATTTT. Its protein product is CASSPGTPDTQYF.

V and J are TRBV2 and TRBJ2-7; TRBD1 is a possible D gene (6 bases). The CDR3 is 11 residues long. Trimming pared 8 bases from V and 2 bases from J, leaving 7 bases between. Germline assignment: CDR1 SNHLY and CDR2 FYNNEI. The CDR3 protein is CASQGTYEQYF. In nucleotides, the CDR3 is TGTGCCAGCCAGGGGACCTACGAGCAGTACTTC.

The rearrangement links TRBV7-9 to TRBJ2-2; the match to TRBD2 covers 12 bases. The CDR3 is 17 residues long. Germline V gives CDR1 SEHNR, CDR2 FQNEAQ (reference sequence). After removal of 3 bases from V and 0 bases from J, the junction contained 2 bases not matched to a gene. CDR3 coding DNA: TGTGCCAGCAGCTTCCTAGCGGGAGGGCCGAACACCGGGGAGCTGTTTTTT. It is translated as CASSFLAGGPNTGELFF.

The chain joins TRBV11-3 to TRBJ1-1; 8 bases match TRBD1. CDR3 size: 14 residues. The V gene's germline CDR1 is SGHNT and CDR2 YENEEA. Trimming removed 4 bases from V and 5 bases from J; junction bases left unmatched: 6. The CDR3 here is CASSSGQGGTEAFF. The DNA of the CDR3 is TGTGCCAGCAGCTCCGGACAGGGCGGGACTGAAGCTTTCTTT.

The chain couples TRBV30 to TRBJ2-1; 13 bases fit TRBD2. The V and J ends lost 1 base and 3 bases, in that order; junction bases with no gene match: 0. The CDR3 consists of 15 residues. Per the germline V gene, CDR1 is GTSNPN and CDR2 is SVGIG (reference sequence). CDR3 bases: TGTGCCTGGAGTGGGACTAGCGGGGGCTACAATGAGCAGTTCTTC. It codes for CAWSGTSGGYNEQFF.

V gene TRBV5-1 combines with J gene TRBJ2-2; 8 bases line up with TRBD1. Germline loops: CDR1 SGHRS, CDR2 YFSETQ. Germline trimming cut 2 bases from V and 7 bases from J; bases unmatched to any gene: 10. This CDR3 spans 16 amino acids. This CDR3 reads CASSLARTGGGGELFF. The CDR3 nucleotides are TGCGCCAGCAGCTTAGCCAGAACAGGGGGAGGCGGGGAGCTGTTTTTT.

This rearrangement joins TRBV7-2 to TRBJ2-1; 8 bases agree with TRBD2. CDR3 length: 16 amino acids. Germline-derived CDR1 and CDR2 are SGHTA and FQGNSA. V lost 1 base to trimming and J lost 6 bases; unmatched junction nucleotides: 8. This CDR3 reads CASSLDFGAGVNEQFF. CDR3 DNA: TGTGCCAGCAGCTTAGATTTCGGAGCGGGAGTCAATGAGCAGTTCTTC.

V is TRBV5-1 and J is TRBJ2-2; 11 bases are a match to TRBD2. The length of the CDR3 is 15 residues. V was pared by 3 bases and J by 4 bases, with 2 bases of the junction left unmatched. CDR1 is SGHRS and CDR2 is YFSETQ in the germline V gene. This CDR3 reads CASSSTSGGTGELFF. DNA of the CDR3: TGCGCCAGCAGCTCTACTAGCGGGGGCACCGGGGAGCTGTTTTTT.